The clone carrying this T cell receptor (beta chain) occurred many times. The antigen remains unidentified. The TCR beta CDR3 regions underwent amplification using RNA transcripts as the source. The HTBI primer set drove a first-round RT-PCR of the TCR CDR3. TCRdb used MiXCR to reprocess the multiplex PCR reads, holding one entry per CDR3 protein. The sample lists a few hundred thousand distinct CDR3 sequences; under 25% were seen once. The study defined stable Graves' hyperthyroidism as no ophthalmopathy progression within 18 months. Clinical symptoms, serum thyroxine, TRAb, thyroid ultrasound and orbital computed tomography established diagnosis. Fresh peripheral blood, 10 ml, yielded the PBMCs. This specimen comes from a study of T cells in Graves' hyperthyroidism and ophthalmopathy. The study, taken as a whole, reports: Separating ophthalmopathy from stable hyperthyroidism was achieved by a 13 V-J model.

This TCR derives from a man between 18 and 29 years old with Graves' hyperthyroidism. Input material: blood.

DNA for the CDR3: TGTGCCAGCAGTTTTGAACAGGGGGCGATCGGGGAGCTGTTTTTT. Translated, it gives CASSFEQGAIGELFF. The rearrangement uses TRBV12-3 or TRBV12-4 and TRBJ2-2; 9 nucleotides match TRBD1. This CDR3 has 15 residues. J was trimmed by 7 bases and V by 3 bases; bases with no gene match: 6.